This T cell receptor beta chain was identified during a study of regulatory T cells in long-lasting Graves disease. Arm-PCR with iRepertoire HTBI primers amplified the CDR3 regions for these TCR beta libraries. TCRdb redid the calling of the multiplex PCR reads with MiXCR, one entry per CDR3 protein. Of 300,000 to 500,000 distinct CDR3 sequences listed, less than 25% are singletons. Documented time point: persistent/refractory GD, antithyroid drugs over 5 years with positive TRAb. Generation of the TCR library employed RNA extracted from PBMCs. There are 15 residues in the CDR3. CDR1 is MDHEN and CDR2 is SYDVKM in the germline V gene.

The sample here was peripheral blood mononuclear cells (PBMCs), taken when the disease was refractory, from a patient treated with antithyroid drugs. This TCR came from a female donor with Graves disease. The chain has TRBV28 and TRBJ1-5; the match to TRBD1 covers 9 bases. The DNA end is more similar to TRBJ2-3, so the J call may be wrong. The DNA for the CDR3 is TGTGCCAGCAGTAAACAGGGGGCTGGTGGTCAGTCCCAGTATTTT. Encoded protein: CASSKQGAGGQSQYF.